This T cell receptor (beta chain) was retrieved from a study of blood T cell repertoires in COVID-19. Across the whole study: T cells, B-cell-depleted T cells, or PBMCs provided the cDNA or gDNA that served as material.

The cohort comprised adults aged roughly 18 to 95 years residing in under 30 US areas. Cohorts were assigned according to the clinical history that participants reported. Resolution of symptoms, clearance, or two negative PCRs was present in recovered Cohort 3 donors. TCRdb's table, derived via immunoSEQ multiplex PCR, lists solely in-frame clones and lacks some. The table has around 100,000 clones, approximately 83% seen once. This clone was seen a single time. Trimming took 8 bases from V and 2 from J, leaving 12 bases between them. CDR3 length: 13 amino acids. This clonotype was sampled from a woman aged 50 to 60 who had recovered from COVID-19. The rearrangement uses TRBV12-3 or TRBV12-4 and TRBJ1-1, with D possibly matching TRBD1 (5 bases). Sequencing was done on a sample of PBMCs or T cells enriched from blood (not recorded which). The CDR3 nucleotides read TGTGCCAGCGACAGAACGTTTAACACTGAAGCTTTCTTT. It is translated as CASDRTFNTEAFF.